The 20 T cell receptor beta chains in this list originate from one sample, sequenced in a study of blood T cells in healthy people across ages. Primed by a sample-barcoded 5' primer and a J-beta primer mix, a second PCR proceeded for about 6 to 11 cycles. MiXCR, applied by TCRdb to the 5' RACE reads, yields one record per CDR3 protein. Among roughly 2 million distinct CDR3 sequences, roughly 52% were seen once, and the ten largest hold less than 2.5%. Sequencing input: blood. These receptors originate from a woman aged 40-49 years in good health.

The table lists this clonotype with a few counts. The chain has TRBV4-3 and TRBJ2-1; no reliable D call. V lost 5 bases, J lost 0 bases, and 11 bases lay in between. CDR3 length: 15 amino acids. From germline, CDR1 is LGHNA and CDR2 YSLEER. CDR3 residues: CASSYRQSSYNEQFF. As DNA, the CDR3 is TGCGCCAGCAGCTACAGACAAAGCTCCTACAATGAGCAGTTCTTC.

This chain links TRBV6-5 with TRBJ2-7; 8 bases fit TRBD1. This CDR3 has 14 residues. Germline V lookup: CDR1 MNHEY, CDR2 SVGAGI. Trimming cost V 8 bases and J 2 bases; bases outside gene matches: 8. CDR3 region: CASETQQGAYEQYF. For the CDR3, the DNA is TGTGCCAGCGAGACGCAACAGGGGGCCTACGAGCAGTACTTC.

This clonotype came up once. The CDR3: CASSTDRGKGETQYF. CDR3 nucleotides: TGTGCCAGCAGTACGGACAGGGGGAAGGGAGAGACCCAGTACTTC. The rearrangement joins TRBV28 to TRBJ2-7, with TRBD1 matching over 10 bases. The J call may be wrong; the DNA end is better matched by TRBJ2-5. Per the germline V gene, CDR1 is MDHEN and CDR2 is SYDVKM. The CDR3 contains 15 residues.

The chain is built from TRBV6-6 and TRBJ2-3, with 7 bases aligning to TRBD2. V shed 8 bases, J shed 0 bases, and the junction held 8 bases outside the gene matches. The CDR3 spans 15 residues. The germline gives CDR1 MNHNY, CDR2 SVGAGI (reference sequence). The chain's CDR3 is CASRPREGSTDTQYF. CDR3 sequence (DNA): TGTGCCAGCCGACCTAGGGAGGGAAGCACAGATACGCAGTATTTT.

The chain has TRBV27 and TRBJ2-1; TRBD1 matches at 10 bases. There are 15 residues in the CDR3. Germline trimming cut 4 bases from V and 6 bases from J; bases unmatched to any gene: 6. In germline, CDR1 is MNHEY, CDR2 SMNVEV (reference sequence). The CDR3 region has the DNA TGTGCCAGCAGTTATCCCGGGACAGGGGTCAATGAGCAGTTCTTC. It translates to CASSYPGTGVNEQFF.

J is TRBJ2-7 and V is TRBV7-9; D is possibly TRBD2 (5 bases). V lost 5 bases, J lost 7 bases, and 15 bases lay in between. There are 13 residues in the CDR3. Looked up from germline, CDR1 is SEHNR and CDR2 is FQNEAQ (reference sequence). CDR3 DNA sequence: TGTGCCAGCAGCCAAACCGACCGAGGGGAGCAGTACTTC. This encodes CASSQTDRGEQYF. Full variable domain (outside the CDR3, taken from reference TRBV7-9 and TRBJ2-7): DTGVSQNPRHKITKRGQNVTFRCDPISEHNRLYWYRQTLGQGPEFLTYFQNEAQLEKSRLLSDRFSAERPKGSFSTLEIQRTEQGDSAMYLCASSQTDRGEQYFGPGTRLTVT.

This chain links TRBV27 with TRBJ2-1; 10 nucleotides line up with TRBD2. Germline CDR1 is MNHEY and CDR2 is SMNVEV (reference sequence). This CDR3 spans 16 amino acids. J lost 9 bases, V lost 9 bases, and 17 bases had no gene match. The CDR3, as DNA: TGTGCCAGTAGAAAGCGGACCAGCGGGGGGGCAGGTGAGCAGTTCTTC. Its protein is CASRKRTSGGAGEQFF.

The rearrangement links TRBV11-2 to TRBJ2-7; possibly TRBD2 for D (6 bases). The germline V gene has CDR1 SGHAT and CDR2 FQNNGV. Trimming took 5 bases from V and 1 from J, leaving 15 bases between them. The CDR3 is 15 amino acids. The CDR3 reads CASSLQGGASYEQYF. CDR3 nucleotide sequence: TGTGCCAGCAGCCTCCAGGGCGGGGCTTCCTACGAGCAGTACTTC.

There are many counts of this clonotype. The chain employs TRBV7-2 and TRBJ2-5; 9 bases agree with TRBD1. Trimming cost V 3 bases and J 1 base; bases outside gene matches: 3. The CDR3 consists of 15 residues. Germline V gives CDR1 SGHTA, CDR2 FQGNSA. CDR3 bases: TGTGCCAGCAGCTTGACAGGGGGATTCCAAGAGACCCAGTACTTC. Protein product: CASSLTGGFQETQYF.

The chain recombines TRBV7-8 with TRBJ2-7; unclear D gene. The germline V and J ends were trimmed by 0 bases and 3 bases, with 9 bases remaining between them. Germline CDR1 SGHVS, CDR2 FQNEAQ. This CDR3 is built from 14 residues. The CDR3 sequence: CASSLAVGYYEQYF. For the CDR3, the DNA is TGTGCCAGCAGCTTAGCTGTGGGCTACTACGAGCAGTACTTC.

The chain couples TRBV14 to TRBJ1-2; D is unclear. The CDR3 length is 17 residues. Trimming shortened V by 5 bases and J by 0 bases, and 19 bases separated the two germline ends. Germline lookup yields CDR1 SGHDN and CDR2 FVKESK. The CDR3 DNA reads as TGTGCCAGCAGCTGGGGATCCGCTGCCAATGCTAACTATGGCTACACCTTC. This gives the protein CASSWGSAANANYGYTF.

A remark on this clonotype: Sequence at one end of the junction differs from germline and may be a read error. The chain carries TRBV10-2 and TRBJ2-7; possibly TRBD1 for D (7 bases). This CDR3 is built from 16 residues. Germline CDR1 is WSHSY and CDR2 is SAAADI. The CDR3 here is CASSEVSAGQIYVQYF. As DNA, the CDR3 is TGCGCCAGCAGTGAGGTCAGTGCGGGACAGATCTACGTGCAGTACTTC.

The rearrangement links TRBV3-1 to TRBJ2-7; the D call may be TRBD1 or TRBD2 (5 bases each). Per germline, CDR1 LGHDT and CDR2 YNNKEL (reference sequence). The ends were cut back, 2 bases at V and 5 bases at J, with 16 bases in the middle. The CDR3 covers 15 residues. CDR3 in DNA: TGTGCCAGCAGCCAACTGGGCAGGCAGGGAGACGAGCAGTACTTC. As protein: CASSQLGRQGDEQYF.

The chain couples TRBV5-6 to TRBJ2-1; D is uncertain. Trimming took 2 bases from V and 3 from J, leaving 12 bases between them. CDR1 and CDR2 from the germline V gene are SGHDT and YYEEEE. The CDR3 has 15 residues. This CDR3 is CASSFFTDYYNEQFF. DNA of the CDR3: TGTGCCAGCAGCTTTTTCACAGATTACTACAATGAGCAGTTCTTC.

The chain's CDR3 is CASSFRTGGANSPLHF. CDR3 sequence (DNA): TGTGCCAGCAGCTTCAGGACAGGGGGCGCGAATTCACCCCTCCACTTT. The rearrangement links TRBV5-5 to TRBJ1-6, with TRBD1 identical over 11 bases. This CDR3 region has 16 residues. V lost 2 bases, J lost 7 bases, and 5 bases stayed unmatched. CDR1 is SGHKS and CDR2 is YYEKEE in the germline V gene (reference sequence).

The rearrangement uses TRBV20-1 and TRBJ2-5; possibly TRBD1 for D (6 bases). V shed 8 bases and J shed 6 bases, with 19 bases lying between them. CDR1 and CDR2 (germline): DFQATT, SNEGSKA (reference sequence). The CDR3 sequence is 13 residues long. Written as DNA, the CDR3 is TGCAGTCCCCTGGACAGTAGGATAAAGACCCAGTACTTC. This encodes CSPLDSRIKTQYF.

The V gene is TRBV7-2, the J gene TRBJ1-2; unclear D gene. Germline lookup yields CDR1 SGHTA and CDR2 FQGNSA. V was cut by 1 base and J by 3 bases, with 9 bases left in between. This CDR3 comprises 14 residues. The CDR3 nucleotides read TGTGCCAGCAGCTTAGTTCAAGTAGACTATGGCTACACCTTC. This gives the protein CASSLVQVDYGYTF.

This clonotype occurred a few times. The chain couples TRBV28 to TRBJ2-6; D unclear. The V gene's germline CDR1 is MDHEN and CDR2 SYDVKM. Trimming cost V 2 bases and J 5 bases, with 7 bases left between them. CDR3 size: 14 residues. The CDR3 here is CASSLPGRANVLTF. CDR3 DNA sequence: TGTGCCAGCAGTTTACCCGGCCGGGCCAACGTCCTGACTTTC.

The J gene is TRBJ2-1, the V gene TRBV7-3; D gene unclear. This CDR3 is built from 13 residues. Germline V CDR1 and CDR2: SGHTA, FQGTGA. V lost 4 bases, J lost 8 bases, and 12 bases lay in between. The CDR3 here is CASSSSPGDEQFF. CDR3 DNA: TGTGCCAGCAGCTCGAGCCCAGGAGATGAGCAGTTCTTC.

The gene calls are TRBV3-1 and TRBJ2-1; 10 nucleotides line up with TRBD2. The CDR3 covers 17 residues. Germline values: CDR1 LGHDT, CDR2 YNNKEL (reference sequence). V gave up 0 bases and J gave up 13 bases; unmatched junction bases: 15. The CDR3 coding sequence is TGTGCCAGCAGCCAAGAGATACTAGCGGGGAGGCAAGAGACCCAGTTCTTC. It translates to CASSQEILAGRQETQFF.